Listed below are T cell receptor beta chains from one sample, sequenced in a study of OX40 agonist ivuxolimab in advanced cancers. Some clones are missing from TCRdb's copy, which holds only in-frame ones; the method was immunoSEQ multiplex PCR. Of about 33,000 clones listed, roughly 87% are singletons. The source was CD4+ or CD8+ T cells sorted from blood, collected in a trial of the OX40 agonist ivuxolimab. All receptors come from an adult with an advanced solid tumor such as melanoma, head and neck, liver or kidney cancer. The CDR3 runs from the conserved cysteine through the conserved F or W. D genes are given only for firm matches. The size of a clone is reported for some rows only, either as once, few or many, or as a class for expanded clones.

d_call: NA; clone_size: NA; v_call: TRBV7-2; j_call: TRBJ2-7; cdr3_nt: TGTGCCAGCAGCTTAATCTACGAGCAGTACTTC; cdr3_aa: CASSLIYEQYF
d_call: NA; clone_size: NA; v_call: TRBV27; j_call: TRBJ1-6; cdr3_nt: TGTGCCAGCAGTCCATTGCGGACATCGGGCAATTCACCCCTCCACTTT; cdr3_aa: CASSPLRTSGNSPLHF
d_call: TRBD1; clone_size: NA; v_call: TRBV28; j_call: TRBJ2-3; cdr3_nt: TGTGCCAGCAGGTACCAGACAGGGGCAAGCACAGATACGCAGTATTTT; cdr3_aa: CASRYQTGASTDTQYF
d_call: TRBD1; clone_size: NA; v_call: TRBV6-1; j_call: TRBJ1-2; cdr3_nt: TGTGCCAGCAGCCGGGGACAGGGGAACTATGGCTACACCTTC; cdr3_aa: CASSRGQGNYGYTF
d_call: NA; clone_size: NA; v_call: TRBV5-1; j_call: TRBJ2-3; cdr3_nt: TGCGCCAGCAGCTTGGACCTTACGCAGTATTTT; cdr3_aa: CASSLDLTQYF
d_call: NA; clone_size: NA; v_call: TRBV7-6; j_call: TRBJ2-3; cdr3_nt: TGTGCCAGCAGCCACAGGGACGCAGATACGCAGTATTTT; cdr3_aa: CASSHRDADTQYF
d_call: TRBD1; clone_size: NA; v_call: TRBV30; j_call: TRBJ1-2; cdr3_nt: TGTGCCGGGACAGGGGGTAGCTATGGCTACACCTTC; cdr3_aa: CAGTGGSYGYTF
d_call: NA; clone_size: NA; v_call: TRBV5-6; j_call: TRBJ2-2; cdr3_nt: TGTGCCAGCCGCCTTGAGACTCACGTCACCGGGGAGCTGTTTTTT; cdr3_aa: CASRLETHVTGELFF
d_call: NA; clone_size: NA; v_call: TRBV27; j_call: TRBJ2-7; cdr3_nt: TGTGCCAGCAGTCACCCCCCGACAGGCTTCAAGGGCGAGCAGTACTTC; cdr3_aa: CASSHPPTGFKGEQYF
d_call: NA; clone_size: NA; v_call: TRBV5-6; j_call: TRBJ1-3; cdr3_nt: TGTGCCAGCAGTTTAGCCCGAGGTAACACCATATATTTT; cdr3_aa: CASSLARGNTIYF
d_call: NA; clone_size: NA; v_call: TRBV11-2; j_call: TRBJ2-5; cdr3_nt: TGTGCCAGCAGCTTAGAAGTCTTTACAGGGATTACGGAGACCCAGTACTTC; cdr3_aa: CASSLEVFTGITETQYF
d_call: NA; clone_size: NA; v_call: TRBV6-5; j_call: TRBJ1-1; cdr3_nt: TGTGCCAGCAGCGCAGCGGGGGCGCGAAGAACTGAAGCTTTCTTT; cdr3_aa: CASSAAGARRTEAFF
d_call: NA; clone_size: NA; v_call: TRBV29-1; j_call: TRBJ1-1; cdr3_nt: TGCAGCGTTGAGTGGAGCACTGAAGCTTTCTTT; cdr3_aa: CSVEWSTEAFF
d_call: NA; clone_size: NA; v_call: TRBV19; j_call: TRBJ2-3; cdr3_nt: TGTGCCAGCCGTGCTCTGGGAGGAGATACGCAGTATTTT; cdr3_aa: CASRALGGDTQYF
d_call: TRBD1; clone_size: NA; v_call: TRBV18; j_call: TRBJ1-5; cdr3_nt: TGTGCCAGCTCACCTGGACAGGGGTACGGTCAGCCCCAGCATTTT; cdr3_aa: CASSPGQGYGQPQHF
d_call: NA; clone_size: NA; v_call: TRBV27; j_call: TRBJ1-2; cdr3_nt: TGTGCCAGCAGTTTAGGGGGGGCCGCCGACTATGGCTACACCTTC; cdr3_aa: CASSLGGAADYGYTF
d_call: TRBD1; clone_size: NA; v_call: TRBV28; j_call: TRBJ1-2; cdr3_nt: TGTGCCAGTTCAGGGGGCTATGGCTACACCTTC; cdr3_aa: CASSGGYGYTF
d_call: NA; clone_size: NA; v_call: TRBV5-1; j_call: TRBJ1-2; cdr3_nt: TGCGCCAGCAGCGTGGGACTGAGTGAGAACTCTAACTATGGCTACACCTTC; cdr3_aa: CASSVGLSENSNYGYTF
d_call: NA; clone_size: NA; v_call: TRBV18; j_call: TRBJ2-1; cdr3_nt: TGTGCCAGCTCACTAAAGGGGGGCTCCTACAATGAGCAGTTCTTC; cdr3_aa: CASSLKGGSYNEQFF
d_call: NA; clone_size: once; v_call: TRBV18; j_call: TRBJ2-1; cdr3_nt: TGTGCCAGCTTACAGGGTAGGTCCTACAATGAGCAGTTCTTC; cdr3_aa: CASLQGRSYNEQFF
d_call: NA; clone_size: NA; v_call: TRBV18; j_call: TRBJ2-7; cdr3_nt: TGTGCCAGCTCACCCGCCGTGGGACATAGCTCCTACGAGCAGTACTTC; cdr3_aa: CASSPAVGHSSYEQYF
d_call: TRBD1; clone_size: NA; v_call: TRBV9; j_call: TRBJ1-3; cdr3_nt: TGTGCCAGCAGCCCGGGGACAGCTGGAAACACCATATATTTT; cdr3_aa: CASSPGTAGNTIYF
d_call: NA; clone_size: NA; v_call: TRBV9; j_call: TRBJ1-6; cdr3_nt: TGTGCCAGCGGGAGGTTGGGACCCCTCCACTTT; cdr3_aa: CASGRLGPLHF
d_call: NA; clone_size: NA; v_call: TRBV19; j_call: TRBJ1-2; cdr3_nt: TGTGCCAGTAGTGTTTTGGTTTACCATGGCTACACCTTC; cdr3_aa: CASSVLVYHGYTF
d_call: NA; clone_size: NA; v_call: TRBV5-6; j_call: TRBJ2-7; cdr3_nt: TGTGCCAGCAGCTTGGGAGGACTGGGCTACGAGCAGTACTTC; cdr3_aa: CASSLGGLGYEQYF
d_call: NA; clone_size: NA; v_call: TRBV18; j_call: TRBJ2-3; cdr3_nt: TGTGCCAGCTCACCCCCAACAGATACGCAGTATTTT; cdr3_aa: CASSPPTDTQYF
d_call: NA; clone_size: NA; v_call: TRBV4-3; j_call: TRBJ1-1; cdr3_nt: TGCGCCAGCAGCCAAGTGGGGGCGGGAGAGGGGGAAGCTTTCTTT; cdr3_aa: CASSQVGAGEGEAFF
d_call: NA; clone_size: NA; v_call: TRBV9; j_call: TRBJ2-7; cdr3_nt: TGTGCCAGCAGCGTAGTGGTCAGATCCTACGAGCAGTACTTC; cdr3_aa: CASSVVVRSYEQYF
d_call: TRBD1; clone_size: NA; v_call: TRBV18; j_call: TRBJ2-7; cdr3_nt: TGTGCCAGCTCACGAGACAGGGGTTCTTACGAGCAGTACTTC; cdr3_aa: CASSRDRGSYEQYF
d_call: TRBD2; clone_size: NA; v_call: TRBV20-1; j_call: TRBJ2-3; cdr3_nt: TGCAGTGCCTACTCGGGACTAGCCCAATATTTT; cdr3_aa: CSAYSGLAQYF
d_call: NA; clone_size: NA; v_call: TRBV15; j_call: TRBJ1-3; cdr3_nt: TGTGCCACCAGCAGGGGGGGACCTGACTCTGGAAACACCATATATTTT; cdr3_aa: CATSRGGPDSGNTIYF
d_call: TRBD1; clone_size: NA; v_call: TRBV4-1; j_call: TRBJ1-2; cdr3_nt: TGCGCCAGCAGCCGCACTCAACAGGGGTACTATGGCTACACCTTC; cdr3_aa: CASSRTQQGYYGYTF
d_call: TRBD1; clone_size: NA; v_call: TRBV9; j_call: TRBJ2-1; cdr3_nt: TGTGCCAGCAGCGTAACAGGGGATTACAATGAGCAGTTCTTC; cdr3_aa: CASSVTGDYNEQFF